This T cell receptor (beta chain) is drawn from a study of T cell responses to AZD1222 COVID-19 vaccine. Study-wide findings and caveats: Spike-specific TCR repertoires showed rising breadth and depth after two AZD1222 doses. No day 14 peak samples; only post-peak repertoires were characterized. Spike regions recognized by vaccine-associated CD4 TCRs spanned the protein, led by 160-218 and 743-854.

Trimming took 0 bases from V and 2 from J; bases not matched to a gene: 6. The germline CDR1 and CDR2 sequences are SGDLS and YYNGEE. The CDR3 spans 16 residues. This table comes from immunoSEQ multiplex PCR, and its TCRdb copy is limited to in-frame clones, with some not included. The sample holds roughly 260,000 clones, 80% to 95% seen once. Worth noting for this clone: Its antigen is unidentified.

The clonotype was recovered from an adult in good health. The chain employs TRBV9 and TRBJ2-3; TRBD1 matches at 7 bases. The sequences come from peripheral blood, collected on day 0 of AZD1222 vaccination. For the CDR3, the DNA is TGTGCCAGCAGCGTAGGGGCAGGGGGATACACAGATACGCAGTATTTT. Protein: CASSVGAGGYTDTQYF.